Only a few counts were recorded for the clone carrying this TCR beta chain. As yet, its antigen is unknown. The sample is drawn from a study of blood T cells in healthy people across ages. The authors ran a second PCR of 7 to 11 cycles using a sample-barcoded 5' primer and a J-beta primer mix. One entry per CDR3 protein, called by TCRdb with MiXCR from the 5' RACE reads. The data show around 940,000 distinct CDR3 sequences, roughly half seen once. V dropped 6 bases and J dropped 3; count of bases not matched to a gene: 5. Looked up from germline, CDR1 is MGHRA and CDR2 is YSYEKL. The CDR3 loop spans 13 amino acids. Findings of the study overall: Long-lived donors exceeded aged donors in naive CD4+ cells and diversity.

The sequencing input was blood. This TCR derives from a woman aged 55-70 years in good health. The rearrangement links TRBV4-1 to TRBJ2-7; the match to TRBD2 covers 7 bases. CDR3 protein: CASRNTGGYEQYF. The CDR3 DNA sequence: TGCGCCAGCAGGAATACGGGGGGCTACGAGCAGTACTTC.